A single sample is the source of the 10 T cell receptor beta chains below, sequenced in a study of T cell repertoires in cytomegalovirus infection. TCRdb analysed the reads with MiXCR anew, one entry per CDR3 protein. The profile shows roughly 190,000 distinct CDR3 sequences, nearly 9.5% of them singletons. Sequences were obtained from PBMCs. These TCRs come from a human donor in good health (CMV status not recorded). Some clones in this sample may be carry-over from other donors' samples.

This clonotype was detected many times. The genes are TRBV11-2 and TRBJ2-3; 11 positions agree with TRBD2. Germline lookup yields CDR1 SGHAT and CDR2 FQNNGV. This CDR3 has 18 residues. The J segment lost 0 bases and the V segment lost 4 bases, leaving 9 bases of the junction unmatched. DNA for the CDR3: TGTGCCAGCAGCTCCAAAAAACTAGCGGGAGCCAGCACAGATACGCAGTATTTT. Translation gives CASSSKKLAGASTDTQYF.

The genes are TRBV12-3 or TRBV12-4 and TRBJ2-3; TRBD2 matches 14 bases. The CDR3 has 15 amino acids. The J segment lost 6 bases and the V segment lost 8 bases, leaving 7 bases of the junction unmatched. The CDR3 region has the DNA TGTGCCAGCGCAAGGACTAGCGGGGGGAAGGATACGCAGTATTTT. It translates to CASARTSGGKDTQYF.

This clonotype was observed many times. The chain combines TRBV5-6 with TRBJ1-5; no firm D call. The CDR3 loop spans 15 amino acids. The germline gives CDR1 SGHDT, CDR2 YYEEEE. The V and J ends lost 4 bases and 0 bases respectively, with 11 bases between them. CDR3 amino acids: CASSVGVYSNQPQHF. The CDR3, as DNA: TGTGCCAGCAGCGTAGGAGTTTATAGCAATCAGCCCCAGCATTTT.

Many counts were recorded for this clonotype. The rearrangement uses TRBV2 and TRBJ2-5; D gene ambiguous. The ends were cut back, 5 bases at V and 5 bases at J, with 3 bases in the middle. This CDR3 is 10 amino acids long. Germline CDR1 and CDR2: SNHLY and FYNNEI. The CDR3 loop is CASSIETQYF. CDR3 sequence (DNA): TGTGCCAGCAGTATCGAGACCCAGTACTTC.

Remarks on this clonotype: Being one base from a much bigger clone, this may be a read error. The chain combines TRBV12-3 or TRBV12-4 with TRBJ2-2; D is possibly TRBD2 (5 bases). The CDR3 extends over 13 amino acids. The CDR3 sequence is CASSLVQTGELLF. Written as DNA, the CDR3 is TGTGCCAGCAGTTTAGTGCAAACCGGGGAGCTGCTTTTT.

V is TRBV19 and J is TRBJ2-7; TRBD2 is a possible D gene (6 bases). Germline CDR1 and CDR2: LNHDA and SQIVND (reference sequence). Trimming left V 4 bases short and J 3 bases short, with 13 bases between. The CDR3 contains 14 residues. The CDR3 spells CASSKATSDYEQYF. CDR3 coding DNA: TGTGCCAGTAGTAAAGCGACTAGTGACTACGAGCAGTACTTC.

The rearrangement uses TRBV7-6 and TRBJ2-5; no firm D call. The CDR3 sequence is 14 residues long. Deletions cut 1 base from V and 0 bases from J, with 6 bases between. The V gene's germline CDR1 is SGHVS and CDR2 FNYEAQ. In DNA form, the CDR3 reads TGTGCCAGCAGCTTAGGGGTAGACCAAGAGACCCAGTACTTC. Its translation is CASSLGVDQETQYF.

Turning to this clonotype: A much larger clone differs from this one at a single base, so this may be a read error. V and J are TRBV12-3 or TRBV12-4 and TRBJ2-2; 11 bases match TRBD1. This CDR3 region has 18 residues. CDR3 residues: CVSNDNWGTGGHAGELFF. CDR3 nucleotide sequence: TGTGTCAGCAATGACAATTGGGGGACAGGGGGACATGCCGGGGAGCTGTTTTTT.

This chain links TRBV29-1 with TRBJ2-5; no clear D gene. V was clipped by 4 bases and J by 3 bases, with 9 bases between them. This CDR3 spans 12 amino acids. Germline values: CDR1 SQVTM, CDR2 ANQGSEA. In DNA form, the CDR3 reads TGCAGCGTTGTATGGGGTAAAGAGACCCAGTACTTC. Translating gives CSVVWGKETQYF. The complete variable domain, with remaining parts taken from reference TRBV29-1 and TRBJ2-5, reads SAVISQKPSRDICQRGTSLTIQCQVDSQVTMMFWYRQQPGQSLTLIATANQGSEATYESGFVIDKFPISRPNLTFSTLTVSNMSPEDSSIYLCSVVWGKETQYFGPGTRLLVL.

This clonotype was observed at least ten times. This chain links TRBV7-2 with TRBJ1-2; the match to TRBD1 covers 8 bases. The trim removed 1 base at V and 2 bases at J, leaving 3 bases unmatched. Per the germline V gene, CDR1 is SGHTA and CDR2 is FQGNSA. CDR3 length equals 15 residues. The CDR3 DNA reads TGTGCCAGCAGCTTAGTTCGGGACAGGAACTATGGCTACACCTTC. Protein sequence: CASSLVRDRNYGYTF.